The present TCR beta chain was sequenced within a study of blood T cell repertoires in COVID-19. Study-level information: T cells, B-cell-depleted T cells, or PBMCs provided the cDNA or gDNA that served as material.

This CDR3 is 14 amino acids long. V dropped 4 bases and J dropped 0 bases, with 11 bases sitting between them. Germline V gene sequence: CDR1 SGHRS, CDR2 YFSETQ. The data were produced by immunoSEQ multiplex PCR, yet TCRdb's version contains in-frame clones alone and is incomplete. The sample lists some 400,000 clones, 70% to 85% occurring once. The chain couples TRBV5-1 to TRBJ2-7; possibly TRBD2 for D (5 bases). This TCR was sampled from a human donor with acute or convalescent COVID-19. The donor label of this sample is uncertain. Sequenced: peripheral blood. The CDR3: CASSRGESSYEQYF. The CDR3 nucleotides read TGCGCCAGCAGCCGGGGAGAAAGCTCCTACGAGCAGTACTTC. The full variable domain, its missing parts supplied by reference TRBV5-1 and TRBJ2-7, is KAGVTQTPRYLIKTRGQQVTLSCSPISGHRSVSWYQQTPGQGLQFLFEYFSETQRNKGNFPGRFSGRQFSNSRSEMNVSTLELGDSALYLCASSRGESSYEQYFGPGTRLTVT.